Following are 29 T cell receptor beta chains from one sample sequenced in a study of tumor and adjacent non-tumor tissue in lung cancer. This sample's RNA came from whole unsorted tissue. The library came from three nested PCR rounds adapted from ARM-PCR protocols. TCRdb re-analysed the multiplex PCR reads in MiXCR, keeping a single row per CDR3 protein. Of approximately 86,000 distinct CDR3 sequences in the sample, 55% to 80% were seen once. Source material: lung tumor tissue. These receptors were collected from a woman aged 40 to 55 with non-small cell lung cancer.

The chain employs TRBV29-1 and TRBJ2-1, with 9 nucleotides matching TRBD2. CDR1 and CDR2 from the germline V gene are SQVTM and ANQGSEA. V lost 6 bases to trimming and J lost 16 bases; unmatched junction nucleotides: 19. The CDR3 has 14 amino acids. The CDR3 here is CSVTSGFSYNGQFF. CDR3 coding DNA: TGCAGCGTGACTAGCGGTTTTTCTTATAATGGGCAATTCTTC.

This chain connects TRBV6-2 or TRBV6-3 to TRBJ2-7; D may be TRBD1 (6 bases). The CDR3 is made up of 15 amino acids. Germline V lookup: CDR1 MNHEY, CDR2 SVGEGT. Trimming shortened V by 2 bases and J by 4 bases, and 15 bases separated the two germline ends. For the CDR3, the DNA is TGTGCCAGCAGTTACACCAGGGGCACGGGTTACGAGCAGTACTTC. It yields the protein CASSYTRGTGYEQYF.

About this clonotype: Relative to the germline gene, one junction end is altered; a read error may explain this. This chain connects TRBV10-2 to TRBJ2-2, with D possibly being TRBD2 (7 bases). CDR1 and CDR2 from the germline V gene are WSHSY and SAAADI. The CDR3 has 14 amino acids. The CDR3 here is CASNREGRSGELSF. The CDR3, as DNA: TGCGCCAGCAACAGGGAGGGCCGGAGCGGGGAGTTGTCTTTT.

This clonotype was seen once. A read error may produce the germline difference seen at one junction end. The chain couples TRBV11-2 to TRBJ1-6; D is perhaps TRBD1 (5 bases). Germline V CDR1 and CDR2: SGHAT, FQNNGV. The CDR3 length is 14 residues. The chain's CDR3 is CASRSDRNNSPLHF. As DNA, the CDR3 is TGCGCCAGCAGATCCGACAGAAATAATTCACCCCTCCACTTT.

This clonotype came up a few times. A junction boundary mismatches the germline segment, possibly from a read error. V gene TRBV12-3 or TRBV12-4 combines with J gene TRBJ2-3, with D maybe TRBD2 (5 bases). The CDR3 sequence is 12 residues long. The CDR3 is CVSSSSRDTQYF. The CDR3 nucleotides are TGTGTCAGCAGTTCTAGCCGAGATACGCAGTATTTT.

As concerns this clonotype: Relative to the germline gene, one junction end is altered; a read error may explain this. As DNA, the CDR3 is TGTGCCAGCAGTTCCGCGACACGTCCTTTCTATGGCTACACCTTT. Protein sequence: CASSSATRPFYGYTF. The gene calls are TRBV6-1 and TRBJ1-2; D is ambiguous. CDR3 length equals 15 residues. The germline V gene encodes CDR1 MNHNS and CDR2 SASEGT.

This clonotype was detected a few times. This rearrangement joins TRBV30 to TRBJ1-3; 9 nucleotides line up with TRBD1. Germline V gives CDR1 GTSNPN, CDR2 SVGIG (reference sequence). The CDR3 loop spans 15 amino acids. V trimming: 4 bases; J trimming: 4 bases; junction bases outside the gene matches: 8. CDR3 residues: CAWNWTGARGNTIYF. The CDR3 DNA reads as TGTGCCTGGAACTGGACAGGGGCCCGCGGAAACACCATATATTTT.

Notes on this clonotype: The junction does not match germline at one end; this may be a read error. This chain uses TRBV11-2 with TRBJ2-4; 12 positions match TRBD2. This CDR3 is 16 amino acids long. Per the germline V gene, CDR1 is SGHAT and CDR2 is FQNNGV. CDR3 protein: CTSNPGTSGGKGIQYF. CDR3 sequence (DNA): TGTACCAGCAACCCGGGAACTAGCGGGGGGAAGGGCATTCAGTACTTC.

This clonotype came up a few times. V usage is TRBV19 and J usage is TRBJ2-3; no clear D. This CDR3 contains 15 residues. The ends were cut back, 3 bases at V and 3 bases at J, with 13 bases in the middle. Germline CDR1 reads LNHDA; CDR2 reads SQIVND (reference sequence). The CDR3 DNA sequence: TGTGCCAGTAGTATCTCCTTAGCAGAGACAGATACGCAGTATTTT. Translated: CASSISLAETDTQYF.

Remarks on this clonotype: A much larger clonotype is one base distant, so this may be a read error. V usage is TRBV6-4 and J usage is TRBJ1-6; D is possibly TRBD1 (5 bases). V lost 2 bases to trimming and J lost 11 bases, with 13 bases between them. CDR3 length: 14 amino acids. Germline loops: CDR1 MRHNA, CDR2 SNTAGT. This chain's CDR3 is CASSDTGTKPPLHF. The CDR3 nucleotides are TGTGCCAGCAGTGACACGGGGACTAAGCCACCCCTCCACTTT.

This clonotype was seen a single time. This could be a read error, since a much larger clone is one nucleotide away. The J gene is TRBJ2-3, the V gene TRBV28; 10 bases fit TRBD2. Losses at the gene ends were 5 bases for V and 5 bases for J; bases not matched to a gene: 7. The CDR3 covers 15 residues. Per germline, CDR1 MDHEN and CDR2 SYDVKM. CDR3 in amino acids: CASSPQASGRDTQYF. The CDR3, as DNA: TGTGCCAGCAGTCCACAGGCTAGCGGGAGAGATACGCAGTATTTT.

A note on this clonotype: A much larger clonotype is one base distant, so this may be a read error. This chain links TRBV6-6 with TRBJ2-2; the D gene is possibly TRBD1 (6 bases). CDR3 size: 15 residues. Germline V gene data show CDR1 as MNHNY and CDR2 as SVGAGI (reference sequence). The CDR3 loop reads CASRIHGQTTRELLF. The DNA of the CDR3 is TGTGCCAGCAGAATACACGGACAGACGACCAGGGAGCTGCTTTTT.

Turning to this clonotype: A read error is possible here, since a much larger clone lies one base away. J is TRBJ1-5 and V is TRBV10-1; D uncertain. Per germline, CDR1 WNHNN and CDR2 SYGVQD (reference sequence). This CDR3 region has 16 residues. The chain's CDR3 is CVSSDFTAYLNQPQHF. The DNA for the CDR3 is TGCGTCAGCAGTGATTTCACAGCTTATTTGAATCAGCCCCAGCATTTT.

As concerns this clonotype: A clone one base away is much larger, so this may be a read error. The V gene is TRBV5-4, the J gene TRBJ1-3; D gene ambiguous. CDR1 SGHNT and CDR2 YYREEE come from the germline V gene (reference sequence). This CDR3 comprises 13 residues. The CDR3 DNA reads TGTGCCATCAGCTTGTTCTCTGGAAACACCATATATTTT. It codes for CAISLFSGNTIYF.

As concerns this clonotype: At one end, the junction sequence differs from germline, possibly due to a read error. V usage is TRBV29-1 and J usage is TRBJ2-1; 9 positions agree with TRBD2. Germline CDR1 and CDR2: SQVTM and ANQGSEA. The CDR3 is made up of 14 amino acids. This CDR3 is CSATSGSSYNEQLF. For the CDR3, the DNA is TGCAGCGCGACTAGCGGTTCTTCTTACAATGAGCAGCTCTTC.

This chain's CDR3 is CASSSLARGPGYNEQFF. The CDR3 DNA sequence: TGCGCCAGCAGCTCCCTAGCGAGAGGACCGGGTTACAATGAGCAGTTCTTC. The chain links TRBV4-1 to TRBJ2-1; D may be TRBD2 (6 bases). The CDR3 covers 17 residues. CDR1 and CDR2 from the germline V gene are MGHRA and YSYEKL. Trimming stripped 5 bases from V and 4 bases from J, with 21 bases between.

Points on this clonotype: A read error is possible here, since a much larger clone lies one base away. This chain uses TRBV7-9 with TRBJ1-5, with D tentatively TRBD1 (5 bases). V was clipped by 10 bases and J by 1 base, with 11 bases between them. This CDR3 region has 13 residues. Germline loops: CDR1 SEHNR, CDR2 FQNEAQ (reference sequence). CDR3 DNA: TGTGCCAACAGTAGGGACAGCAATCAGCCCCAGCATTTT. Its translation is CANSRDSNQPQHF.

Turning to this clonotype: Relative to the germline gene, one junction end is altered; a read error may explain this. The chain couples TRBV11-1 to TRBJ2-7; a possible D gene is TRBD2 (5 bases). This CDR3 region has 14 residues. Germline assignment: CDR1 SGHAT and CDR2 FQDESV (reference sequence). The CDR3 sequence: CASSPGLGYYKQYF. The DNA for the CDR3 is TGTGCCAGTAGCCCAGGACTGGGGTACTACAAGCAGTACTTC.

Remarks on this clonotype: The missing conserved phenylalanine or tryptophan at the end of this CDR3 makes a read error likely. This sequence joins TRBV6-1 and TRBJ2-7; no reliable D call. The V gene's germline CDR1 is MNHNS and CDR2 SASEGT. The CDR3 is 12 amino acids. Trimming took off 4 bases at V and 5 bases at J, with 9 bases between the two ends. Written as DNA, the CDR3 is TGTGCCAGCAGTGGGCTAGGTGACGAGCAGTACTTA. Its translation: CASSGLGDEQYL.

A note on this clonotype: Likely a read error: the CDR3 ends without its conserved phenylalanine or tryptophan. The chain has TRBV11-2 and TRBJ2-3, with D maybe TRBD1 (5 bases). This CDR3 has 15 residues. Germline CDR1 and CDR2: SGHAT and FQNNGV. V lost 0 bases and J 6 bases, leaving 13 bases between the germline ends. CDR3 amino acids: CASSLEGSGWDTQYL. CDR3 DNA: TGTGCCAGCAGCTTAGAAGGGTCAGGGTGGGATACGCAGTATTTA.

The chain links TRBV21-1 to TRBJ1-1. TRBV21-1 is a recognized pseudogene. The CDR3 spans 15 residues. The CDR3 here is CVSSTWEGWNTEAFF. Written as DNA, the CDR3 is TGTGTCAGCAGCACCTGGGAGGGTTGGAACACTGAAGCTTTCTTT.

For this clonotype: A much larger clone differs by one base, so this may be a read error. The DNA of the CDR3 is TGCGCCAGCAGCAGCGAGGCCGGGGCCGGGTCCAACGTCCTGACTTTC. As protein: CASSSEAGAGSNVLTF. V usage is TRBV5-1 and J usage is TRBJ2-6; the D call may be TRBD1 or TRBD2 (5 bases each). The CDR3 covers 16 residues. V lost 4 bases to trimming and J lost 8 bases, with 19 bases between them. Looked up from germline, CDR1 is SGHRS and CDR2 is YFSETQ.

This clonotype was observed many times. The chain combines TRBV20-1 with TRBJ2-5; 10 nucleotides agree with TRBD2. The CDR3 is 15 amino acids. Germline V gene lookup returns CDR1 DFQATT and CDR2 SNEGSKA (reference sequence). V shed 5 bases and J 3 bases; nucleotides not matched to a gene: 9. CDR3 in DNA: TGCAGTGCTCCTTCCCTAGCGGGGGCCAAAGAGACCCAGTACTTC. Amino acid sequence: CSAPSLAGAKETQYF.

Turning to this clonotype: A read error may account for a junction end that differs from germline. The J gene is TRBJ1-2, the V gene TRBV6-5; D not resolved. Germline V gene data show CDR1 as MNHEY and CDR2 as SVGAGI. This CDR3 region has 13 residues. The CDR3 DNA sequence: TGTGCCAACAGTTACCAGGTGGCGAAGGGCTACACCTTC. Its protein product is CANSYQVAKGYTF.

This chain links TRBV6-6 with TRBJ1-2; D call uncertain. CDR3 length: 16 residues. V was clipped by 7 bases and J by 0 bases, with 18 bases between them. Germline loops: CDR1 MNHNY, CDR2 SVGAGI (reference sequence). For the CDR3, the DNA is TGTGCCAGCACTCACGCGATGAGTAGCACTAACTATGGCTACACCTTC. It is translated as CASTHAMSSTNYGYTF.

Many counts were recorded for this clonotype. The gene calls are TRBV7-8 and TRBJ2-1; a possible D gene is TRBD2 (5 bases). The CDR3 length is 15 residues. Trimming left V 5 bases short and J 0 bases short, with 11 bases between. CDR1 and CDR2 from the germline V gene are SGHVS and FQNEAQ. The CDR3 DNA reads TGTGCCAGCAGCATGGGAGTGAACTCCTACAATGAGCAGTTCTTC. Translation: CASSMGVNSYNEQFF.

About this clonotype: Sequence at one end of the junction differs from germline and may be a read error. This chain joins TRBV28 and TRBJ2-3, with D unresolved. This CDR3 comprises 11 residues. Germline values: CDR1 MDHEN, CDR2 SYDVKM. The CDR3 protein is CTSNDTDTQYF. As DNA, the CDR3 is TGTACCAGCAACGACACAGATACGCAGTATTTT.

On this clonotype itself: The junction does not match germline at one end; this may be a read error. The chain has TRBV5-1 and TRBJ2-5, with 10 bases fitting TRBD1. Germline CDR1 reads SGHRS; CDR2 reads YFSETQ. CDR3 size: 18 residues. The CDR3 reads CASSLVRQGARTQETHYF. The DNA of the CDR3 is TGCGCCAGCAGCTTGGTCAGACAGGGGGCGAGGACGCAGGAGACCCACTACTTC.

Notes on this clonotype: One junction end does not reproduce the germline sequence, and a read error may be involved. The chain couples TRBV12-3 or TRBV12-4 to TRBJ1-5; D ambiguous. The CDR3 length is 18 residues. The CDR3 bases are TGTGCCAGCAGCCTTTACACAAGAGTACCAGGAGGCAATAAGCCCCAGCATTTT. The encoded protein is CASSLYTRVPGGNKPQHF.